These T cell receptor beta chains were read from a single sample in a study of T-cell memory formation after mild COVID-19. TCRdb itself ran the 5' RACE reads through MiXCR, one entry per CDR3 protein. The table lists some 2,000 distinct CDR3 sequences, less than 75% of them singletons. The sample consisted of PBMCs or a T cell subset sorted from them (not recorded which). The receptors here all came from an adult who had mild COVID-19 (a few samples of this study predate the infection). Cell type and time point are not known. CDR3s include the opening cysteine and the closing phenylalanine or tryptophan. D genes are given only for firm matches. Rows may omit the clone size; those that give it use once, few, many or a size class.

J gene | clone size | D gene | V gene | CDR3 DNA | CDR3 protein
TRBJ2-1 | NA | NA | TRBV7-2 | TGTGCCAGCAGCGTCGACAGGGTCGGGGGGACCCAGTTCTTC | CASSVDRVGGTQFF
TRBJ1-1 | NA | NA | TRBV5-1 | TGCGCCAGCAGCTTGGGACACGGTGGCATAATAAACACTGAAGCTTTCTTT | CASSLGHGGIINTEAFF
TRBJ2-5 | NA | TRBD2 | TRBV12-3/TRBV12-4 | TGTGCCAGCAGCGTAGCGGGGGGGCAAGAGACCCAGTACTTC | CASSVAGGQETQYF
TRBJ2-3 | NA | NA | TRBV7-2 | TGTGCCAGCAGCTTAATGACAGATACGCAGTATTTT | CASSLMTDTQYF
TRBJ1-1 | NA | NA | TRBV30 | TGTGCCTGGAGTGTCTGGCTGAACACTGAAGCTTTCTTT | CAWSVWLNTEAFF
TRBJ2-3 | NA | NA | TRBV20-1 | TGCAGTGCTGGACCCTCCTGGGGGACGCAGTATTTT | CSAGPSWGTQYF
TRBJ2-1 | large | NA | TRBV7-8 | TGTGCCAGCAGCCCGGAGCCCTCGTCCTACAATGAGCAGTTCTTC | CASSPEPSSYNEQFF
TRBJ2-3 | NA | NA | TRBV30 | TGTGCCTGGACCGACACAGATACGCAGTATTTT | CAWTDTDTQYF
TRBJ1-2 | medium-sized | TRBD1 | TRBV4-1 | TGCGCCAGCAGCCAAGCGGCCGGACAGGATGGCTACACCTTC | CASSQAAGQDGYTF
TRBJ2-5 | NA | TRBD1 | TRBV9 | TGTGCCAGCAGCTCCTGGACAGGGGGATTTGAAGAGACCCAGTACTTC | CASSSWTGGFEETQYF
TRBJ2-3 | NA | NA | TRBV12-3/TRBV12-4 | TGTGCCAGCGGTGCCCAAGGTCGGTATTTT | CASGAQGRYF